The rows below give T cell receptor beta chains drawn from one sample of a study of T cell repertoires and HLA-DP antigens. Libraries were prepared by immunoSEQ multiplex PCR; TCRdb keeps only in-frame clonotypes and omits some of them. The sample lists about 120,000 clones; approximately 92% were seen once. These receptors have no known antigen. The source material was CD4+ T cells from PBMCs. Receptors were obtained from a young woman in good health and CMV-seronegative. Both conserved end residues are part of each CDR3. The order of the fields is V gene, clone size, J gene, D gene, CDR3 protein, CDR3 DNA. D genes are given only for firm matches. Not all rows give a size; the values are once, few, many and, for expanded clones, a class.

TRBV29-1	-	TRBJ2-4	TRBD2	CSVEPPQGGNIQYF	TGCAGCGTTGAGCCCCCCCAGGGAGGGAACATTCAGTACTTC
TRBV7-8	once	TRBJ1-1	-	CASSLAPRGGTEAFF	TGTGCCAGCAGCTTAGCCCCCCGGGGTGGCACTGAAGCTTTCTTT
TRBV6-6	-	TRBJ1-1	-	CASITGKFPEAFF	TGTGCCAGCATCACAGGGAAGTTTCCTGAAGCTTTCTTT
TRBV9	-	TRBJ2-7	TRBD1	CASDRGLYEQYF	TGTGCCTCCGACAGGGGACTCTACGAGCAGTACTTC
TRBV5-6	-	TRBJ2-6	-	CASSLGDRNVLTF	TGTGCCAGCAGCTTGGGAGACAGGAACGTCCTGACTTTC
TRBV28	-	TRBJ1-1	-	CASRSQVKAFF	TGTGCCAGCAGATCACAGGTAAAAGCTTTCTTT
TRBV6-5	-	TRBJ2-3	TRBD2	CASSYSLLAGTDTQYF	TGTGCCAGCAGTTACTCGCTACTAGCGGGCACAGATACGCAGTATTTT
TRBV5-4	-	TRBJ2-2	-	CASSLGLASYTGELFF	TGTGCCAGCAGCTTGGGTCTAGCGTCGTACACCGGGGAGCTGTTTTTT
TRBV7-9	few	TRBJ2-7	-	CASSSRPGVKGSYEQYF	TGTGCCAGCAGCTCACGCCCTGGGGTAAAGGGCTCCTACGAGCAGTACTTC
TRBV4-2	-	TRBJ1-2	TRBD1	CASSPGTGNDYGYTF	TGTGCCAGCAGCCCCGGGACAGGGAACGACTATGGCTACACCTTC
TRBV5-4	-	TRBJ2-1	-	CASSPYGRDFTQFF	TGTGCCAGCAGCCCTTACGGCCGGGACTTCACGCAGTTCTTC
TRBV19	-	TRBJ2-7	-	CAGLRLDEQYF	TGTGCCGGACTCCGACTTGACGAGCAGTACTTC
TRBV7-3	-	TRBJ2-3	-	CASSLGLDRSADTQYF	TGTGCCAGCAGCTTAGGGCTAGATCGGTCGGCAGATACGCAGTATTTT
TRBV29-1	-	TRBJ2-5	TRBD1	CSVRGWTGALETQYF	TGCAGCGTAAGGGGGTGGACAGGGGCCCTTGAGACCCAGTACTTC
TRBV11-2	-	TRBJ2-7	TRBD2	CASRLTSGNEQYF	TGTGCCAGCAGATTGACTAGCGGGAACGAGCAGTACTTC
TRBV5-1	-	TRBJ1-4	TRBD1	CASSLGTGTNEKLFF	TGCGCCAGCAGCTTGGGGACAGGAACTAATGAAAAACTGTTTTTT
TRBV7-9	-	TRBJ2-3	-	CASSFLGLGTDTQYF	TGTGCCAGCAGCTTTTTGGGATTGGGCACAGATACGCAGTATTTT
TRBV6-5	-	TRBJ2-1	TRBD2	CASSYETSRNEQFF	TGTGCCAGCAGTTACGAGACTAGCCGCAATGAGCAGTTCTTC
TRBV4-2	-	TRBJ2-1	TRBD2	CASSQEVGTSGIYNEQFF	TGTGCCAGCAGCCAAGAAGTGGGGACTAGCGGTATCTACAATGAGCAGTTCTTC
TRBV19	-	TRBJ2-1	TRBD1	CASRRTGGLNEQFF	TGTGCCAGTAGAAGGACAGGGGGCTTAAATGAGCAGTTCTTC
TRBV5-4	-	TRBJ2-2	TRBD2	CASSPGGLLAGTGELFF	TGTGCCAGCAGCCCGGGGGGACTCCTCGCAGGGACCGGGGAGCTGTTTTTT
TRBV6-5	once	TRBJ2-7	-	CASSYSRDFYEQYF	TGTGCCAGCAGTTACTCGAGGGACTTCTACGAGCAGTACTTC
TRBV30	-	TRBJ1-1	-	CAWRGRGNTEAFF	TGTGCCTGGAGGGGACGGGGGAACACTGAAGCTTTCTTT
TRBV28	-	TRBJ1-2	TRBD1	CASSFQGQANYGYTF	TGTGCCAGCAGTTTTCAGGGACAGGCCAACTATGGCTACACCTTC
TRBV18	-	TRBJ1-3	-	CASSPSRFAGNTIYF	TGTGCCAGCTCACCTTCACGATTTGCTGGAAACACCATATATTTT
TRBV7-9	-	TRBJ2-3	TRBD1	CASSVGTGGAGDTQYF	TGTGCCAGCAGCGTGGGGACAGGGGGCGCGGGAGATACGCAGTATTTT
TRBV27	-	TRBJ2-7	TRBD2	CASSLTSPSGRSNEQYF	TGTGCCAGCAGTTTAACTTCTCCTAGCGGGAGATCTAACGAGCAGTACTTC
TRBV27	-	TRBJ1-3	-	CASSAMDSSGNTIYF	TGTGCCAGCAGTGCCATGGACAGCTCTGGAAACACCATATATTTT
TRBV19	-	TRBJ2-5	TRBD1	CASSMIQGDRETQYF	TGTGCCAGTAGTATGATACAGGGGGATCGAGAGACCCAGTACTTC
TRBV11-2	-	TRBJ2-3	TRBD2	CASSFSGLAGGGDTQYF	TGTGCCAGCAGCTTCTCCGGACTAGCGGGAGGCGGGGATACGCAGTATTTT
TRBV5-4	-	TRBJ2-1	-	CASSLYDGSPSNEQFF	TGTGCCAGCAGCTTGTATGACGGGAGTCCCTCCAATGAGCAGTTCTTC
TRBV14	-	TRBJ2-1	TRBD1	CASSQGQGASDEQFF	TGTGCCAGCAGCCAAGGGCAGGGGGCTTCCGATGAGCAGTTCTTC
TRBV10-2	-	TRBJ1-4	-	CASSESTRVGREKLFF	TGCGCCAGCAGTGAGTCGACTCGGGTAGGGAGGGAAAAACTGTTTTTT
TRBV30	-	TRBJ2-1	-	CAWRPEQGKQFF	TGTGCCTGGCGCCCGGAACAGGGCAAACAGTTCTTC
TRBV19	-	TRBJ1-3	-	CATSMGAATLSGNTIYF	TGTGCCACTTCGATGGGGGCAGCCACTCTCTCTGGAAACACCATATATTTT
TRBV27	-	TRBJ1-6	-	CASSLIGSWDSPLHF	TGTGCCAGCAGTTTAATAGGAAGCTGGGATTCACCCCTCCACTTT
TRBV5-1	-	TRBJ1-3	TRBD1	CASSLAYRGLGNTIYF	TGCGCCAGCAGCTTGGCGTACAGGGGGCTAGGAAACACCATATATTTT
TRBV4-3	-	TRBJ2-3	-	CASSQDYGASSDTQYF	TGCGCCAGCAGCCAAGACTACGGGGCGTCTTCAGATACGCAGTATTTT
TRBV7-9	-	TRBJ1-1	TRBD1	CASSLRTGIETEAFF	TGTGCCAGCAGCTTAAGGACAGGGATCGAAACTGAAGCTTTCTTT
TRBV28	-	TRBJ1-5	TRBD1	CASSLSGGGNQPQHF	TGTGCCAGCAGTTTATCAGGGGGAGGAAATCAGCCCCAGCATTTT
TRBV27	-	TRBJ1-4	-	CASGGSGATNEKLFF	TGTGCCAGCGGGGGGTCTGGTGCAACTAATGAAAAACTGTTTTTT
TRBV9	-	TRBJ2-3	-	CASSPGVTTDTQYF	TGTGCCAGCAGCCCGGGAGTTACCACAGATACGCAGTATTTT
TRBV4-2	-	TRBJ1-2	TRBD1	CASSQVDRASGYTF	TGTGCCAGCAGCCAAGTAGACAGGGCGTCCGGCTACACCTTC
TRBV12-5	-	TRBJ1-1	-	CASGLGQLGTEAFF	TGTGCTAGTGGTTTGGGACAGTTAGGCACTGAAGCTTTCTTT
TRBV5-1	-	TRBJ2-1	TRBD1	CASSFNRGNEQFF	TGCGCCAGCAGCTTTAACAGGGGCAATGAGCAGTTCTTC
TRBV7-2	-	TRBJ2-5	-	CASSLTLSIETQYF	TGTGCCAGCAGCTTAACCCTAAGCATAGAGACCCAGTACTTC
TRBV5-1	-	TRBJ1-2	TRBD1	CASSPEGRDSRHGYTF	TGCGCCAGCAGCCCGGAGGGCCGGGACAGTAGGCATGGCTACACCTTC
TRBV18	once	TRBJ1-6	TRBD1	CASSPGGRTGGPNNSPLHF	TGTGCCAGCTCACCAGGGGGAAGAACAGGGGGCCCGAATAATTCACCCCTCCACTTT